The present T cell receptor (beta chain) was sequenced within a study of cytomegalovirus exposure and HLA in healthy donors. Germline lookup yields CDR1 SQVTM and CDR2 ANQGSEA. Germline trimming cut 3 bases from V and 8 bases from J; bases unmatched to any gene: 9. This CDR3 contains 14 residues. With regard to this clone: Antigen: not known.

The donors comprised healthy bone marrow donors. General study results and limits: Cytomegalovirus status was reportedly diagnosed by the classifier with high specificity and sensitivity. A reported reduction in N-insertions relative to the 666-donor mean was seen in an Asian-associated ancestry cluster in a later analysis.

Primers for the PCR totalled 60 Vbeta and 13 Jbeta. Source study methods: Later analysis identified 88 million or so unique TCR beta chains, some 10 million shared. Assay used: immunoSEQ multiplex PCR; TCRdb lists only in-frame clones, some missing. V and J calls and clone size are as listed in that table; D and trimming were resolved from the DNA. The table lists fewer than 150,000 clones, approximately 80% of them singletons. The sample taken for sequencing was PBMCs. The source of this sequence is a man aged 35 to 55 in good health and CMV-seronegative. The chain employs TRBV29-1 and TRBJ1-4, with 7 bases fitting TRBD1. CDR3 residues: CSVDGGQASEKLFF. The CDR3 DNA reads TGCAGCGTTGATGGCGGACAGGCAAGCGAAAAACTGTTTTTT.